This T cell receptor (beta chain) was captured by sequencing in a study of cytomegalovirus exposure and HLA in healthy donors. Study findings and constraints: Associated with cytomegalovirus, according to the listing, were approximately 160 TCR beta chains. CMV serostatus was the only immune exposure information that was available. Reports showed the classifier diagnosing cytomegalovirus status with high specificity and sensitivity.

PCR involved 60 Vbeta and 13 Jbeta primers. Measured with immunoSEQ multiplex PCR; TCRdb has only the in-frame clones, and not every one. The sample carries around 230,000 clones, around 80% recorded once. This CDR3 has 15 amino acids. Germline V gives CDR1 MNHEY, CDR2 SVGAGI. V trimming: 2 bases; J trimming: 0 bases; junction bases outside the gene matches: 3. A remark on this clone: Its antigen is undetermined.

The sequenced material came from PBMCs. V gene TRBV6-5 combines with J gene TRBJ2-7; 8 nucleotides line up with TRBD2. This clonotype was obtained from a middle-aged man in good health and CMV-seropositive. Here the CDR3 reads CASSYQRESSYEQYF. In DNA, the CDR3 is TGTGCCAGCAGTTACCAGCGGGAGAGCTCCTACGAGCAGTACTTC.